This is a list of T cell receptor beta chains from one sample in a study of blood T cell repertoires in COVID-19. The repertoire was sequenced with immunoSEQ multiplex PCR; TCRdb's copy has only in-frame clones and lacks some. The sample records 200,000 to 250,000 clones, about 88% being singletons. Sequenced input: peripheral blood. Receptors were obtained from a woman between 40 and 50 years old who had recovered from COVID-19. The CDR3 runs from the conserved cysteine through the conserved F or W. A D gene is named only where the DNA matches it firmly. Size is stated for part of the rows, as once, few or many counts, or as a class when the clone is expanded.

NA,TRBD2,TRBJ2-1,TRBV6-1,TGTGCCAGCAGTGAAGGAGGTGGGAGGGTAAGAGGGATTGAGTTCTTC,CASSEGGGRVRGIEFF
NA,TRBD1,TRBJ1-6,TRBV2,TGTGCCAGCAGCGGAAGCAGGGGGCAAAATTCACCCCTCCACTTT,CASSGSRGQNSPLHF
NA,TRBD1,TRBJ1-6,TRBV18,TGTGCCAGCTCACGAGACAGGGAAAATTCACCCCTCCACTTT,CASSRDRENSPLHF
NA,NA,TRBJ1-6,TRBV18,TGTGCCAGCTCACCAGAGACAGATAATTCACCCCTCCACTTT,CASSPETDNSPLHF
NA,TRBD1,TRBJ2-1,TRBV19,TGTGCCAGTAGTACGGACAGGGGGCAGGTCTACAATGAGCAGTTCTTC,CASSTDRGQVYNEQFF
NA,TRBD2,TRBJ2-7,TRBV30,TGTGCCTGGAGAGGTAGCGGGAGCTACGAGCAGTACTTC,CAWRGSGSYEQYF
NA,NA,TRBJ2-1,TRBV7-2,TGTGCCAGCAGCTTAGCGCCTTCGGGCGCGGGGTACAATGAGCAGTTCTTC,CASSLAPSGAGYNEQFF
NA,TRBD1,TRBJ2-3,TRBV24-1,TGTGCCACCGGGGGACAGGGCAGTTTCACAGATACGCAGTATTTT,CATGGQGSFTDTQYF
NA,NA,TRBJ1-2,TRBV6-5,TGTGCCAGCAGACGTACAGGGTCCAACTATGGCTACACCTTC,CASRRTGSNYGYTF
NA,NA,TRBJ2-1,TRBV7-9,TGTGCCAGCAGCTTACAGGGCAATGAGCAGTTCTTC,CASSLQGNEQFF
NA,NA,TRBJ2-1,TRBV29-1,TGCAGCGTCCCCCTGAGGGAGGTCCATGGTCCGTTCTTC,CSVPLREVHGPFF
NA,TRBD2,TRBJ2-7,TRBV19,TGTGCCAGTACCAAGCAGGCCGGGACTAGCGGGAGGTACGAGCAGTACTTC,CASTKQAGTSGRYEQYF
NA,NA,TRBJ1-5,TRBV4-1,TGCGCCAGCAGCCCCTGGACAGTGAGCAATCAGCCCCAGCATTTT,CASSPWTVSNQPQHF
NA,NA,TRBJ2-1,TRBV5-5,TGTGCCAGCAGCACTATCACAGGAAATGAGCAGTTCTTC,CASSTITGNEQFF
NA,TRBD1,TRBJ1-5,TRBV7-2,TGTGCCAGCAGCTTCGGGACAGGGTTCGGGAGTCAGCCCCAGCATTTT,CASSFGTGFGSQPQHF
NA,NA,TRBJ1-3,TRBV19,TGTGCCAGTAGTACGTCCAGGGTGTACTCTGGAAACACCATATATTTT,CASSTSRVYSGNTIYF
NA,NA,TRBJ2-1,TRBV28,TGTGCCGGCAGGCCCCACACGGCGGGAATCAATGAGCAGTTCTTC,CAGRPHTAGINEQFF
NA,NA,TRBJ2-4,TRBV2,TGTGCCAGCAGTGGAACTCCTCTAGCCAAAAACATTCAGTACTTC,CASSGTPLAKNIQYF
NA,TRBD2,TRBJ2-7,TRBV18,TGTGCCAGCTCACCGGCGGTGCGGGGGTCCTACGAGCAGTACTTC,CASSPAVRGSYEQYF
NA,NA,TRBJ1-5,TRBV30,TGTGCCTGGAGCCAAAACCCATGGACAAGCCCCCAGCATTTT,CAWSQNPWTSPQHF
NA,TRBD2,TRBJ2-7,TRBV5-1,TGCGCCAGCAGCTTGGCCCCGGGACTAGCCACCTACGAGCAGTACTTC,CASSLAPGLATYEQYF
NA,TRBD2,TRBJ2-1,TRBV3-1/TRBV3-2,TGTGCCAGCAGCCAGCGGACTAGCGGGGCTTACAATGAGCAGTTCTTC,CASSQRTSGAYNEQFF
NA,TRBD2,TRBJ2-3,TRBV7-9,TGTGCCAGCAGCCGGAAGGCGGGGGGCTCTAGCACAGATACGCAGTATTTT,CASSRKAGGSSTDTQYF
NA,NA,TRBJ1-3,TRBV13,TGTGCCAGCAGCTTAGTTTGGGGAGGTGGAAACACCATATATTTT,CASSLVWGGGNTIYF
few,NA,TRBJ1-5,TRBV4-3,TGCGCCAGCAGCCTTACTACAGGGAATCAGCCCCAGCATTTT,CASSLTTGNQPQHF
NA,TRBD2,TRBJ2-5,TRBV7-2,TGTGCCAGCAGCCCACCAGGACTAGCGGGAGGAGAGACCCAGTACTTC,CASSPPGLAGGETQYF
NA,TRBD2,TRBJ2-1,TRBV4-3,TGCGCCAGCAGCCAAGGGCGTGCCCAGGGACTAGTTATGGATGAGCAGTTCTTC,CASSQGRAQGLVMDEQFF
NA,TRBD1,TRBJ2-3,TRBV24-1,TGTGCCACCAGTGATTACAGGGGGGATACGCAGTATTTT,CATSDYRGDTQYF
NA,TRBD1,TRBJ2-7,TRBV2,TGTGCCAGCCGAAGTGTTTGGACAGGGTCCGCCGAGCAGTACTTC,CASRSVWTGSAEQYF
NA,NA,TRBJ1-4,TRBV7-2,TGTGCCAGCAGCCCCCTGGGGAGGGGTAATGAAAAACTGTTTTTT,CASSPLGRGNEKLFF
NA,NA,TRBJ2-7,TRBV28,TGTGCCAGCAGTTTACAGGGCCGTGGGAACGAGCAGTACTTC,CASSLQGRGNEQYF
NA,TRBD1,TRBJ1-6,TRBV3-1/TRBV3-2,TGTGCCAGCAGCCGGACAGGGGAAAGTTCACCCCTCCACTTT,CASSRTGESSPLHF
NA,TRBD2,TRBJ2-3,TRBV4-2,TGTGCCAGCAGCCAAGGGGGTGCTGGGATAGCGGGGGTAGATACGCAGTATTTT,CASSQGGAGIAGVDTQYF
NA,TRBD1,TRBJ2-2,TRBV7-8,TGTGCCAGCAGGACTCAAATCGGGACAGGGGCTGAATCCGGGGAGCTGTTTTTT,CASRTQIGTGAESGELFF
few,NA,TRBJ1-6,TRBV19,TGTGCCAGTAGAAACAGGCTTAATTCACCCCTCCACTTT,CASRNRLNSPLHF
NA,TRBD2,TRBJ2-3,TRBV5-1,TGCGCCAGCAGCTTGTCGGGAGGAGATACGCAGTATTTT,CASSLSGGDTQYF